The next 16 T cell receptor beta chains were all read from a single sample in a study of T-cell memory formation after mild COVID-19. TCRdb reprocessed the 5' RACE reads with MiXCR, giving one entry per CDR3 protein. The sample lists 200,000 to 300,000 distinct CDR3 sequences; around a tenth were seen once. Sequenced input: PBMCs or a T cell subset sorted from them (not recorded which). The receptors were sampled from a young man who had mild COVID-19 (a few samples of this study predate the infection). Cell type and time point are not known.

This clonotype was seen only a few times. DNA for the CDR3: TGTGCCATCAGTCAACAGGGGTCAGAAGAGACCCAGTACTTC. Protein: CAISQQGSEETQYF. This chain links TRBV10-3 with TRBJ2-5; TRBD1 matches 7 bases. The J segment lost 3 bases and the V segment lost 5 bases, leaving 6 bases of the junction unmatched. Germline CDR1 is ENHRY and CDR2 is SYGVKD. The CDR3 runs 14 residues.

DNA of the CDR3: TGTGCCAGCAGGGGACAGGGGCGGGTAGATACGCAGTATTTT. It yields the protein CASRGQGRVDTQYF. The V and J genes are TRBV2 and TRBJ2-3; TRBD1 matches at 10 bases. Germline lookup yields CDR1 SNHLY and CDR2 FYNNEI. The CDR3 covers 14 residues. V lost 6 bases, J lost 5 bases, and 5 bases stayed unmatched.

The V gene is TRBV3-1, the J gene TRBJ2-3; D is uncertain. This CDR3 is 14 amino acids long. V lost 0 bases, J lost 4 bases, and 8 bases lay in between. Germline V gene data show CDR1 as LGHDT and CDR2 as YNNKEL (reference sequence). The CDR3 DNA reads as TGTGCCAGCAGCCAAGAAGGGTTAGCAGATACGCAGTATTTT. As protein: CASSQEGLADTQYF.

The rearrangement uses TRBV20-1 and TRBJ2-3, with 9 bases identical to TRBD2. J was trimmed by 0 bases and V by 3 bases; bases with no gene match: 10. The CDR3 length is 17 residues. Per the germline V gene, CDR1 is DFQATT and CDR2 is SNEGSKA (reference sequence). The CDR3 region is CSASRTGAGGSTDTQYF. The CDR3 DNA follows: TGCAGTGCTAGCCGCACTGGAGCGGGGGGTAGCACAGATACGCAGTATTTT.

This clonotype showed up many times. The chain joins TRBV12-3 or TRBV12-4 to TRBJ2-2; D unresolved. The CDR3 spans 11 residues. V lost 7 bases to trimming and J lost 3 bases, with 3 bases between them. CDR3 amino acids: CASKYTGELFF. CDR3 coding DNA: TGTGCCAGCAAATACACCGGGGAGCTGTTTTTT.

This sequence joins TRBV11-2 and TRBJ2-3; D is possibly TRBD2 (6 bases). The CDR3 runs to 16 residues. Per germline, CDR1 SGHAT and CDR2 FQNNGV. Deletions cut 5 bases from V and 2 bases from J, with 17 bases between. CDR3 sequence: CASSIPSAGNTDTQYF. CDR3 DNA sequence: TGTGCCAGCAGCATACCCTCGGCGGGGAACACAGATACGCAGTATTTT.

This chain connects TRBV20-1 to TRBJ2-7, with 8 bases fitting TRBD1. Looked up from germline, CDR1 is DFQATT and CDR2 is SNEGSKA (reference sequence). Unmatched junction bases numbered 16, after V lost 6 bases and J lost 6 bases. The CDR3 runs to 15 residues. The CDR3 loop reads CSATSPETGVSEQYF. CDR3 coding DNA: TGCAGTGCCACCTCCCCCGAGACAGGGGTTAGCGAGCAGTACTTC.

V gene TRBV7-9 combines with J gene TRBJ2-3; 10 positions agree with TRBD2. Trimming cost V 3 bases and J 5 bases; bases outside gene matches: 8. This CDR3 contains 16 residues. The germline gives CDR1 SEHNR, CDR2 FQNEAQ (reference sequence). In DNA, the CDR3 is TGTGCCAGCAGCTTTCTGAGCGGGGGGGCCGGAGATACGCAGTATTTT. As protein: CASSFLSGGAGDTQYF.

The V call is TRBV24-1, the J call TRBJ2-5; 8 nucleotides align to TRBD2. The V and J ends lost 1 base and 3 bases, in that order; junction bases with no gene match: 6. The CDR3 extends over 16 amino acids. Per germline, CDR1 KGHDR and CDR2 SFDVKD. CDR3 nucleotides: TGTGCCACCAGTGATTTACCGGGACTAGGAGAAGAGACCCAGTACTTC. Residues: CATSDLPGLGEETQYF.

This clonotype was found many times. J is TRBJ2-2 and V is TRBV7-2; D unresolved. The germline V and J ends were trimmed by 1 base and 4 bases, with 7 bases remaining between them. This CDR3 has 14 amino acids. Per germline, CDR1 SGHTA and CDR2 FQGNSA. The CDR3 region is CASSLVGSTGELFF. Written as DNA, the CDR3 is TGTGCCAGCAGCTTAGTGGGCTCCACCGGGGAGCTGTTTTTT. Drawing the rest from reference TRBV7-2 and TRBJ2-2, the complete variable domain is GAGVSQSPSNKVTEKGKDVELRCDPISGHTALYWYRQSLGQGLEFLIYFQGNSAPDKSGLPSDRFSAERTGGSVSTLTIQRTQQEDSAVYLCASSLVGSTGELFFGEGSRLTVL.

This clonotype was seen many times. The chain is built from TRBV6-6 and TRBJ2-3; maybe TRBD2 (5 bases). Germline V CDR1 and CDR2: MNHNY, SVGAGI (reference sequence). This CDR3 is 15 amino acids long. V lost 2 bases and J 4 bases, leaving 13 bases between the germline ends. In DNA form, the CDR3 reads TGTGCCAGCAGTTACAGGGTAGGAGGTGCAGATACGCAGTATTTT. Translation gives CASSYRVGGADTQYF.

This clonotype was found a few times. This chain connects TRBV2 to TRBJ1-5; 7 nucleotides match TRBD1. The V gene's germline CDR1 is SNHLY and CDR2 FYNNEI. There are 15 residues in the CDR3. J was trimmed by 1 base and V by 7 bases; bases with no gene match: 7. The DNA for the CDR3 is TGTGCCAGCACCAGGGGGTTGTCCAGCAATCAGCCCCAGCATTTT. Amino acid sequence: CASTRGLSSNQPQHF.

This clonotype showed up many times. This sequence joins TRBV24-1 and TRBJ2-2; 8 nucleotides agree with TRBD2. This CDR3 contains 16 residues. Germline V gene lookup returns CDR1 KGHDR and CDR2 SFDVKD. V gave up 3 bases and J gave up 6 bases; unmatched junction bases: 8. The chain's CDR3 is CATSDPPATSAGELFF. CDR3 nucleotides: TGTGCCACCAGTGATCCCCCGGCGACTAGCGCCGGGGAGCTGTTTTTT.

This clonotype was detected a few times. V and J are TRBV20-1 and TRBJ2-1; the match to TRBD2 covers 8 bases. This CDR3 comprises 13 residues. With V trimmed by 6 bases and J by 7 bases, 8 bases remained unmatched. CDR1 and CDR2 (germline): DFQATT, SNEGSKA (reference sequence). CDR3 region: CSALGLVFNEQFF. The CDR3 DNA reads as TGCAGTGCCCTGGGACTAGTGTTTAATGAGCAGTTCTTC.

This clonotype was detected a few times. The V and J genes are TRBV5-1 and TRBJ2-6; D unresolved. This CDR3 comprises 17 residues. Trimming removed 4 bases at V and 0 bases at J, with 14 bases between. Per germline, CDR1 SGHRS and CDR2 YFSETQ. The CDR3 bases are TGCGCCAGCAGCGCCGTCCCGCCGACCTCTGGGGCCAACGTCCTGACTTTC. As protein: CASSAVPPTSGANVLTF. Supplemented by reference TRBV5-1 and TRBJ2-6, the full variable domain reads KAGVTQTPRYLIKTRGQQVTLSCSPISGHRSVSWYQQTPGQGLQFLFEYFSETQRNKGNFPGRFSGRQFSNSRSEMNVSTLELGDSALYLCASSAVPPTSGANVLTFGAGSRLTVL.

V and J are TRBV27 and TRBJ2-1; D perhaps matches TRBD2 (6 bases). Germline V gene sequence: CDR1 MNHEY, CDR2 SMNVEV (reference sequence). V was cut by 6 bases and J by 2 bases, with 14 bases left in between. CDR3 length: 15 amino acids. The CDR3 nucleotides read TGTGCCAGCAGCTACGCTAGCGTCCCCTACAATGAGCAGTTCTTC. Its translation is CASSYASVPYNEQFF.